Sequencing of this TCR beta chain was carried out in a study of PD-1 blockade in classical Hodgkin lymphoma. Turning to the study itself: Nivolumab was given intravenously to patients at 3 mg/kg every 2 weeks.

With no exception, relapse followed autologous stem cell transplantation in all patients, and brentuximab vedotin exposure varied. The table came from immunoSEQ multiplex PCR; TCRdb's copy has only in-frame clones and leaves some out. The table includes 9,500 to 13,000 clones, 70% to 85% detected once. Trimming cost V 2 bases and J 2 bases, with 11 bases left between them. The CDR3 extends over 14 amino acids. Germline V CDR1 and CDR2: SGHRS, YFSETQ. Sequences were derived from peripheral blood mononuclear cells (PBMCs), sampled at baseline. The clonotype was recovered from a human donor with classical Hodgkin lymphoma. This sequence joins TRBV5-1 and TRBJ2-7; tentatively, D is TRBD2 (6 bases). CDR3 sequence reads: CASSFSGRPYEQYF. The CDR3 nucleotides read TGCGCCAGCAGCTTCAGCGGGCGGCCCTACGAGCAGTACTTC.